Below, 18 T cell receptor beta chains from the same sample are listed, as sequenced in a study of metastatic and nonmetastatic thyroid tumors. Before thyroid surgery, none of the patients had received any treatment. TCRdb redid the clone calls on the PCR reads using MiXCR. The sample records roughly 18,000 clones, more than 25% being singletons. The sequenced sample was tumor tissue. The receptor source for this set is a female donor with papillary thyroid cancer or a benign thyroid nodule (not recorded which). Some clones in this sample may be carry-over from other donors' samples.

This clone was seen more than once but under ten times. Compared with germline, one end of the junction differs, possibly owing to a read error. The chain carries TRBV15 and TRBJ1-4; 7 bases match TRBD1. CDR1 is LNHNV, CDR2 YYDKDF, per germline (reference sequence). The CDR3 runs 13 residues. The CDR3, as DNA: TGTGCCACCAGCGGGACAGCAAATGAAAAGCTGTTTTTT. Amino acids: CATSGTANEKLFF.

CDR3 sequence (DNA): TGCAGTGCTAGAGTGGAGGGGATCTCAGACGAGCAGTACTTC. Its protein is CSARVEGISDEQYF. The chain employs TRBV20-1 and TRBJ2-7; D may be TRBD2 (6 bases). Germline lookup yields CDR1 DFQATT and CDR2 SNEGSKA (reference sequence). This CDR3 region has 14 residues. Trimming removed 1 base at V and 5 bases at J, with 15 bases between.

This clone was counted at least ten times. This rearrangement joins TRBV11-3 to TRBJ2-1, with TRBD2 matching over 9 bases. This CDR3 is built from 16 residues. The J segment lost 7 bases and the V segment lost 4 bases, leaving 11 bases of the junction unmatched. Germline CDR1 and CDR2: SGHNT and YENEEA. The CDR3 reads CASSSKQTSGGNEQFF. The CDR3 DNA is TGTGCCAGCAGCTCCAAACAGACTAGCGGTGGGAATGAGCAGTTCTTC.

The chain links TRBV11-2 to TRBJ1-6; no reliable D call. The V end lost 1 base, the J end lost 5 bases, and 9 bases lay between the germline ends. Germline V gene sequence: CDR1 SGHAT, CDR2 FQNNGV. The CDR3 has 15 residues. The CDR3 here is CASSLGAAHNSPLHF. CDR3 bases: TGTGCCAGCAGCTTAGGGGCCGCACATAATTCACCCCTCCACTTT.

The chain couples TRBV7-3 to TRBJ2-1; TRBD2 aligns across 8 bases. Germline V gives CDR1 SGHTA, CDR2 FQGTGA. Losses at the gene ends were 6 bases for V and 4 bases for J; bases not matched to a gene: 5. This CDR3 is built from 14 residues. Written as DNA, the CDR3 is TGTGCCAGCAGTTTTAGCGGGACATACAATGAGCAGTTCTTC. This codes for CASSFSGTYNEQFF.

This clone was seen only a few times. The rearrangement uses TRBV28 and TRBJ2-1, with 7 positions matching TRBD2. The CDR3 consists of 19 residues. Trimming removed 3 bases from V and 6 bases from J; junction bases left unmatched: 20. CDR1 and CDR2 from the germline V gene are MDHEN and SYDVKM. The CDR3 region is CASSLEFAGAIVGGNEQFF. In nucleotides, the CDR3 is TGTGCCAGCAGTTTGGAGTTTGCGGGAGCTATAGTGGGGGGCAATGAGCAGTTCTTC.

The rearrangement uses TRBV28 and TRBJ1-5; no definite D call. The V end lost 3 bases, the J end lost 6 bases, and 9 bases lay between the germline ends. The CDR3 runs to 13 residues. Looked up from germline, CDR1 is MDHEN and CDR2 is SYDVKM. CDR3 sequence (DNA): TGTGCCAGCAGTTTCGGAGGGCCTCAGCCCCAGCATTTT. Encoded protein: CASSFGGPQPQHF.

The chain carries TRBV7-3 and TRBJ2-1; 9 nucleotides align to TRBD2. Germline V gene data show CDR1 as SGHTA and CDR2 as FQGTGA. After removal of 3 bases from V and 8 bases from J, the junction contained 8 bases not matched to a gene. CDR3 size: 15 residues. Here the CDR3 reads CASSLGSGRLDEQFF. Here the CDR3 DNA reads TGTGCCAGCAGCTTGGGAAGCGGGAGGTTGGATGAGCAGTTCTTC.

The chain links TRBV27 to TRBJ1-1; D remains unclear. Germline CDR1 is MNHEY and CDR2 is SMNVEV (reference sequence). The CDR3 spans 14 residues. V shed 2 bases and J shed 11 bases, with 18 bases lying between them. The CDR3 protein is CASSLGPRQVRAFF. CDR3 DNA sequence: TGTGCCAGCAGTTTAGGTCCACGACAAGTCAGGGCTTTCTTT.

This clone is judged medium-sized. J is TRBJ1-6 and V is TRBV7-2; D unresolved. Germline CDR1 is SGHTA and CDR2 is FQGNSA. Trimming took off 6 bases at V and 7 bases at J, with 16 bases between the two ends. This CDR3 region has 15 residues. This CDR3 reads CASSHPIAGNSPLHF. In DNA, the CDR3 is TGTGCCAGCAGTCACCCAATAGCAGGAAATTCACCCCTCCACTTT.

This chain joins TRBV11-2 and TRBJ1-5; D not certain. This CDR3 is built from 13 residues. The germline CDR1 and CDR2 sequences are SGHAT and FQNNGV. Trimming removed 5 bases from V and 0 bases from J, with 5 bases in between. The CDR3 region is CASSPYSNQPQHF. The DNA of the CDR3 is TGTGCCAGCAGCCCTTATAGCAATCAGCCCCAGCATTTT.

This clone has at least ten counts. The chain joins TRBV4-1 to TRBJ1-1; no clear D gene. The V gene lost 0 bases and the J gene lost 0 bases, with 20 bases spanning the gap. The length of the CDR3 is 19 residues. Germline assignment: CDR1 MGHRA and CDR2 YSYEKL. In DNA form, the CDR3 reads TGCGCCAGCAGCCAAGATGGCCAACCTTCTACCCTAATGAACACTGAAGCTTTCTTT. It translates to CASSQDGQPSTLMNTEAFF.

The V and J genes are TRBV20-1 and TRBJ2-5; TRBD1 matches at 7 bases. Losses at the gene ends were 3 bases for V and 3 bases for J; bases not matched to a gene: 4. The CDR3 is made up of 13 amino acids. Germline values: CDR1 DFQATT, CDR2 SNEGSKA (reference sequence). CDR3 region: CSASMTGKETQYF. The CDR3, as DNA: TGCAGTGCTAGCATGACAGGGAAAGAGACCCAGTACTTC.

Judged by abundance, this clone is medium-sized (0.01 to 0.1%). The chain links TRBV12-3 or TRBV12-4 to TRBJ2-5; TRBD2 matches 13 bases. After removal of 5 bases from V and 7 bases from J, the junction contained 13 bases not matched to a gene. The CDR3 is 17 residues long. The CDR3 DNA reads as TGTGCCAGCAGTCCCAGACTAGCGGGAGGCCCGGGTGGGACCCAGTACTTC. Protein: CASSPRLAGGPGGTQYF.

The chain is built from TRBV28 and TRBJ1-5; D remains ambiguous. Deletions cut 2 bases from V and 11 bases from J, with 7 bases between. Germline assignment: CDR1 MDHEN and CDR2 SYDVKM. CDR3 length equals 11 residues. The CDR3 nucleotides are TGTGCCAGCAGTTTAAGCAGGACCCAGCATTTT. The encoded protein is CASSLSRTQHF.

The chain uses TRBV5-1 and TRBJ2-7; the D gene is possibly TRBD1 (5 bases). CDR3 size: 14 residues. V was clipped by 4 bases and J by 0 bases, with 11 bases between them. Germline V gives CDR1 SGHRS, CDR2 YFSETQ. CDR3 bases: TGCGCCAGCAGCCCCAGGGATCTCTCCTACGAGCAGTACTTC. This sequence encodes CASSPRDLSYEQYF.

This clone was counted ten times or more. The chain links TRBV6-2 or TRBV6-3 to TRBJ1-4; D gene ambiguous. With 7 bases removed from V and 5 bases from J, the gap between germline ends came to 8 bases. The CDR3 extends over 12 amino acids. Germline V gives CDR1 MNHEY, CDR2 SVGEGT. The CDR3 sequence is CASTAWNEKLFF. The DNA of the CDR3 is TGTGCCAGCACCGCCTGGAATGAAAAACTGTTTTTT.

This clone appeared once. The chain recombines TRBV20-1 with TRBJ2-2; 8 bases agree with TRBD1. This CDR3 is built from 15 residues. The germline V gene encodes CDR1 DFQATT and CDR2 SNEGSKA (reference sequence). The V segment lost 5 bases and the J segment 0 bases; nucleotides outside the gene matches: 5. The CDR3 nucleotides read TGCAGTGCTTCCAAACAGGGGGCGAACACCGGGGAGCTGTTTTTT. It codes for CSASKQGANTGELFF.